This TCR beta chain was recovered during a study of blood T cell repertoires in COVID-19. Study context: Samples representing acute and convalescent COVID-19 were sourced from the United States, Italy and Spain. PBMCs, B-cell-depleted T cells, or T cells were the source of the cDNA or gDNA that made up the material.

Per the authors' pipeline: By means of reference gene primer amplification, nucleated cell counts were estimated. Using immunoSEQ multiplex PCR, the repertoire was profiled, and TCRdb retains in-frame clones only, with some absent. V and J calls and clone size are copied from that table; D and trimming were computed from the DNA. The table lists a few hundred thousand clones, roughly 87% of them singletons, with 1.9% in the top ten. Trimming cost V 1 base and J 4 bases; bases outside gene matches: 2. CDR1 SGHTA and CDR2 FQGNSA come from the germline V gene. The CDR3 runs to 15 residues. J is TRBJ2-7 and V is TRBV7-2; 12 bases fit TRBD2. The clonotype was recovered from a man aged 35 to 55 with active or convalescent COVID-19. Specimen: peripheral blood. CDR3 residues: CASSLGTSGMYEQYF. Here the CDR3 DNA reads TGTGCCAGCAGCTTAGGGACTAGCGGGATGTACGAGCAGTACTTC.